A selection of T cell receptor beta chains follows, all from one sample in a study of T cell repertoires in cytomegalovirus infection. In TCRdb, the reads were re-called with MiXCR into one record per CDR3 protein. This sample yields under 350,000 distinct CDR3 sequences, of which approximately 22% are seen a single time; roughly a fifth belongs to the top ten. Which antigens these TCRs recognize remains unknown. The source was cultured PBMCs, collected from culture after CMV antigen stimulation. The source is a human donor in good health (CMV status not recorded). Some clones in this sample may be carry-over from other donors' samples. CDR3s include the opening cysteine and the closing phenylalanine or tryptophan. A D gene is named only where the DNA matches it firmly. For some rows the clone size is stated as once, few or many, or as a class when expanded; others skip it.

J | D | V | size | DNA | CDR3
TRBJ2-6 | . | TRBV6-2/TRBV6-3 | few | TGTGCCAGCAGCAGGGGGGGGTCCCATGGAGCCAACGTCCTGACTTTC | CASSRGGSHGANVLTF
TRBJ2-7 | . | TRBV30 | once | TGTGCCTGGGGAGGCTCCGAGCAGTACTTC | CAWGGSEQYF
TRBJ2-2 | . | TRBV13 | . | TGTGCCAGCAGCTTAGGAAACGCCGGGGAGCTGTTTTTT | CASSLGNAGELFF
TRBJ2-5 | TRBD2 | TRBV11-3 | few | TGTGCCAGCAGCTTAGATCGGACTAGGCAAGAGACCCAGTACTTC | CASSLDRTRQETQYF
TRBJ2-3 | . | TRBV15 | . | TGTGCCACCAGCAGAGTGCCGGATTCTAGCACAGATACGCAGTATTTT | CATSRVPDSSTDTQYF
TRBJ1-4 | . | TRBV27 | . | TGTGCCAGCAGCCCTATCGCCGGGGCAGCTAATGAAAAACTGTTTTTT | CASSPIAGAANEKLFF
TRBJ2-1 | TRBD1 | TRBV12-3/TRBV12-4 | few | TGTGCCAGCAGTATTTCAGGGGGCCCTCAGTTCTTC | CASSISGGPQFF
TRBJ2-7 | TRBD1 | TRBV12-3/TRBV12-4 | . | TGTGCCAGCAGTGACAGGGGCGGGTACGAGCAGTACTTC | CASSDRGGYEQYF
TRBJ2-4 | . | TRBV7-2 | many | TGTGCCAGCAGCTCAGGACAGTTAGCCAAAAACATTCAGTACTTC | CASSSGQLAKNIQYF
TRBJ2-7 | TRBD1 | TRBV15 | . | TGTGCCACCAGCAGAGACAGGGACAGGGACGAGCAGTACTTC | CATSRDRDRDEQYF
TRBJ2-5 | TRBD2 | TRBV27 | . | TGTGCCGCAACCCGCGAGGGACTAGTCCTACTTTCCGAAGAGACCCAGTACTTC | CAATREGLVLLSEETQYF
TRBJ2-2 | . | TRBV6-2/TRBV6-3 | few | TGTGCCAGCACGGATCGACGACGGAAAAACACCGGGGAGCTGTTTTTT | CASTDRRRKNTGELFF
TRBJ2-2 | TRBD2 | TRBV11-2 | . | TGTGCCAGCAGCTTCCTGATGGTTGCCGGGAGGGGAACCGGGGAGCTGTTTTTT | CASSFLMVAGRGTGELFF
TRBJ1-1 | . | TRBV10-2 | many | TGCGCCAGCAGTGGACGGACCCTGGGGTACACTGAAGCTTTCTTT | CASSGRTLGYTEAFF
TRBJ2-3 | . | TRBV7-2 | many | TGTGCCAGCAGCTTCTTCGGGACAGATACGCAGTATTTT | CASSFFGTDTQYF
TRBJ2-3 | . | TRBV7-2 | many | TGTGCCAGCAGCTTAGTAGGCACAGATACGCAGTATTTT | CASSLVGTDTQYF
TRBJ2-7 | TRBD1 | TRBV7-1 | . | TGTGCCAGCAGCCTTCGGGACAGGGTCTACGAGCAGTACTTC | CASSLRDRVYEQYF
TRBJ2-7 | . | TRBV29-1 | . | TGCAGCGTTTTGGCGGTCCCCTACGAGCAGTACTTC | CSVLAVPYEQYF
TRBJ2-5 | TRBD1 | TRBV12-3/TRBV12-4 | . | TGTGCCAGCACGGGACAGGGAAGGGAGACCCAGTACTTC | CASTGQGRETQYF
TRBJ1-1 | . | TRBV4-1 | few | TGCGCCAGCAGCCAAGATCGATCCAGGGGTCACGAAGCTTTCTTT | CASSQDRSRGHEAFF
TRBJ1-1 | . | TRBV7-8 | many | TGTGCCAGCAGCTTAGGGGTTGATATGAACACTGAAGCTTTCTTT | CASSLGVDMNTEAFF
TRBJ1-4 | . | TRBV19 | few | TGTGCCAGTAGCCCCCGGGACCCCACTAATGAAAAACTGTTTTTT | CASSPRDPTNEKLFF
TRBJ2-1 | . | TRBV6-5 | few | TGTGCCAGCAGTAGGGAGAACTACAATGAGCAGTTCTTC | CASSRENYNEQFF
TRBJ1-3 | . | TRBV11-2 | . | TGTGCCAGCAGCTCCCTCGGGGGGACCTCTGGAAACACCATATATTTT | CASSSLGGTSGNTIYF
TRBJ2-1 | TRBD2 | TRBV3-1 | . | TGTGCCAGCAGCAATGGACTAGCGGGAGGGTACAATGAGCAGTTCTTC | CASSNGLAGGYNEQFF
TRBJ2-1 | TRBD2 | TRBV11-3 | . | TGTGCCAGCAGCTTAGGGACTAGCGAAATAAACAATGAGCAGTTCTTC | CASSLGTSEINNEQFF
TRBJ2-7 | . | TRBV20-1 | . | TGCAGTGCTATGAGGGAAGAGCAGTACTTC | CSAMREEQYF
TRBJ2-3 | TRBD2 | TRBV27 | . | TGTGCCAGCAGTCCCAGAAAGACTAGCATCACAGATACGCAGTATTTT | CASSPRKTSITDTQYF
TRBJ2-3 | TRBD1 | TRBV14 | few | TGTGCCAGCAGCCAAAGACAGGGGGGGACAGATACGCAGTATTTT | CASSQRQGGTDTQYF
TRBJ1-1 | . | TRBV7-2 | many | TGTGCCAGCAGCTTAGGTGGGGGGACTGAAGCTTTCTTT | CASSLGGGTEAFF
TRBJ1-5 | . | TRBV12-3/TRBV12-4 | few | TGTGCCAGCAGCACAGGGATTAATGGTTTCCAGCCCCAGCATTTT | CASSTGINGFQPQHF
TRBJ1-6 | TRBD1 | TRBV27 | . | TGTGCCAGCAGCTACCGTATCGGGACAGGGGAATCACCCCTCCACTTT | CASSYRIGTGESPLHF
TRBJ1-5 | . | TRBV14 | few | TGTGCCAGCAGCCGTACTGCCGGGACAATGCGAGAACAGCCCCAGCATTTT | CASSRTAGTMREQPQHF
TRBJ2-1 | . | TRBV6-5 | few | TGTGCCAGCAGTTATTGGGGGAATGAGCAGTTCTTC | CASSYWGNEQFF
TRBJ2-1 | . | TRBV4-1 | . | TGCGCCAGCAGCCAAGGGGCAGGCACGTACAATGAGCAGTTCTTC | CASSQGAGTYNEQFF
TRBJ1-5 | . | TRBV27 | many | TGTGCCAGCAGTTTAGTTATTGGCCAGCCCCAGCATTTT | CASSLVIGQPQHF
TRBJ1-2 | . | TRBV12-3/TRBV12-4 | . | TGTGCCAGCAGTTTGGGTCCGGGCTACAGCTATGGCTACACCTTC | CASSLGPGYSYGYTF
TRBJ2-7 | TRBD2 | TRBV19 | . | TGTGCCAGTAGCCAAGTGTTTGGCGGGAGAGGCGAGCAGTACTTC | CASSQVFGGRGEQYF
TRBJ1-2 | . | TRBV19 | few | TGTGCCAGTAGTCCCCGGGAAGGGAGCTATGGCTACACCTTC | CASSPREGSYGYTF
TRBJ2-3 | . | TRBV7-3 | few | TGTGCCAGCAGCCCGACCGCGGCCACAGATACGCAGTATTTT | CASSPTAATDTQYF
TRBJ1-2 | TRBD1 | TRBV7-9 | few | TGTGCCAGCAGCTCCAGCGGACAGGGGATCTATGGCTACACCTTC | CASSSSGQGIYGYTF
TRBJ1-1 | TRBD1 | TRBV27 | . | TGTGCCAGCAGTTTATCGCCGACAGGGGGTTTCACTGAAGCTTTCTTT | CASSLSPTGGFTEAFF
TRBJ1-5 | TRBD1 | TRBV6-2/TRBV6-3 | many | TGTGCCAGCAGTTGGAGTCCCGGGACAGGGAATAGCAATCAGCCCCAGCATTTT | CASSWSPGTGNSNQPQHF
TRBJ1-2 | . | TRBV10-3 | many | TGTGCCATCAGTACGGGACCGAGAGGGGATGGCTACACCTTC | CAISTGPRGDGYTF
TRBJ2-2 | . | TRBV4-3 | many | TGCGCCAGCAGCCAAGGGGTGCCGGGGGGCGGGAACACCGGGGAGCTGTTTTTT | CASSQGVPGGGNTGELFF
TRBJ2-1 | TRBD1 | TRBV14 | few | TGTGCCAGCAGCCCCCCTGGACAGGCACCATACAATGAGCAGTTCTTC | CASSPPGQAPYNEQFF
TRBJ1-5 | . | TRBV12-3/TRBV12-4 | many | TGTGCCAGCAGTTTATGGACACAGCCCCAGCATTTT | CASSLWTQPQHF
TRBJ2-5 | TRBD1 | TRBV7-2 | many | TGTGCCAGCAACCGACAGGGATTCCCCCAAGAGACCCAGTACTTC | CASNRQGFPQETQYF
TRBJ1-2 | . | TRBV7-2 | many | TGTGCCAGCAGCTTTGTCGGCAGGGATAAGGACTATGGCTACACCTTC | CASSFVGRDKDYGYTF
TRBJ1-5 | TRBD1 | TRBV12-3/TRBV12-4 | few | TGTGCCAGCAGAAAGACAGGGGGGTCGGAGCCCCAGCATTTT | CASRKTGGSEPQHF